One and the same sample provided the 2 T cell receptor beta chains below, sequenced in a study of T cell changes during pregnancy in multiple sclerosis. Profiled with immunoSEQ multiplex PCR; TCRdb holds only in-frame clones, not every one. The table lists fewer than 60,000 clones, roughly 91% of them singletons, with about 7% in the top ten. The sequencing here drew on peripheral blood, taken in the third trimester of pregnancy. The receptors come from a female donor in good health, enrolled as a control in a pregnancy study.

This sequence joins TRBV4-3 and TRBJ2-3; TRBD1 matches 7 bases. This CDR3 has 16 residues. Germline lookup yields CDR1 LGHNA and CDR2 YSLEER. J gave up 2 bases and V 5 bases, and 10 bases lay outside the gene matches. The CDR3: CASSLARTGLTDTQYF. The CDR3 DNA reads TGCGCCAGCAGCTTAGCGAGGACAGGCCTCACAGATACGCAGTATTTT.

The genes are TRBV4-3 and TRBJ2-1; TRBD2 aligns across 9 bases. The trim removed 0 bases at V and 8 bases at J, leaving 8 bases unmatched. The CDR3 totals 16 residues. Germline loops: CDR1 LGHNA, CDR2 YSLEER. Here the CDR3 reads CASSQDRAGGQYEQFF. Written as DNA, the CDR3 is TGCGCCAGCAGCCAAGATAGGGCGGGGGGGCAATATGAGCAGTTCTTC.